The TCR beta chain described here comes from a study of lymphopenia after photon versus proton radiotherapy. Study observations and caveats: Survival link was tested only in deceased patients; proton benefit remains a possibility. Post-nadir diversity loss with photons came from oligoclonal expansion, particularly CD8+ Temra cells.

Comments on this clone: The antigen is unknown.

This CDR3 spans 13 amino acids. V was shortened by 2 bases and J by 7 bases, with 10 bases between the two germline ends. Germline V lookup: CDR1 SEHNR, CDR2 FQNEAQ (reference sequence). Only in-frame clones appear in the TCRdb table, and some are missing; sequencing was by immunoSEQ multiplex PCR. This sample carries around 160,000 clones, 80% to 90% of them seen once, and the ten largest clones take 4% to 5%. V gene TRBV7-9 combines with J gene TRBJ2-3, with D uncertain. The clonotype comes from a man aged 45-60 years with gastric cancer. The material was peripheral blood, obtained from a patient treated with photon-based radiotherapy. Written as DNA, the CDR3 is TGTGCCAGCAGCTTACTTACCGTAAATACGCAGTATTTT. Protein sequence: CASSLLTVNTQYF.